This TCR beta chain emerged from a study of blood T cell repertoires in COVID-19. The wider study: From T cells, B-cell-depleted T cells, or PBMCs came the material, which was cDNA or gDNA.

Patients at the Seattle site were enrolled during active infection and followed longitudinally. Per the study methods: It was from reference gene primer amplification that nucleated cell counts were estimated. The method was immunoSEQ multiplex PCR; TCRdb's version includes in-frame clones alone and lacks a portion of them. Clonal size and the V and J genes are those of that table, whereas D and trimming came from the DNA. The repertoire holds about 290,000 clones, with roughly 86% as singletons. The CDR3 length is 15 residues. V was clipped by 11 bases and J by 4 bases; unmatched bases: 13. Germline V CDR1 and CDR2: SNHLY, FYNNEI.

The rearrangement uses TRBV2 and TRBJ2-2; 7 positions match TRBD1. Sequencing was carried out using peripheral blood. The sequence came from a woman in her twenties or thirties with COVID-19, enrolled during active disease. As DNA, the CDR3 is TGTGCCGGCCAAACAGGGGCGGCTGGCACCGGGGAGCTGTTTTTT. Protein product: CAGQTGAAGTGELFF.